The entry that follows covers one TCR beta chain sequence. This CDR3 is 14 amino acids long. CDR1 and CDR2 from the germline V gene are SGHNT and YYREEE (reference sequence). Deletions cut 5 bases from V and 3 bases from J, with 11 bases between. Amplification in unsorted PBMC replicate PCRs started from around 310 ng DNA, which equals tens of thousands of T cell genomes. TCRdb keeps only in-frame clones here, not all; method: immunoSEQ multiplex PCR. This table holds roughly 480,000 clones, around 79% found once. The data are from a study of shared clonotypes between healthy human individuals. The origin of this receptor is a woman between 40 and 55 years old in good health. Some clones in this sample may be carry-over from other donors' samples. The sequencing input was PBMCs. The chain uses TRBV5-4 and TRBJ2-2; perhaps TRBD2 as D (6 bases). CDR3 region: CASREGTHTGELFF. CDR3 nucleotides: TGTGCCAGCAGGGAGGGCACGCACACCGGGGAGCTGTTTTTT.